Included here is one T cell receptor beta chain sequence, with context. This CDR3 has 14 amino acids. V lost 5 bases, J lost 3 bases, and 8 bases stayed unmatched. CDR1 and CDR2 from the germline V gene are SGHRS and YFSETQ. The data stem from a study of cytomegalovirus exposure and HLA in healthy donors. Use of 60 Vbeta and 13 Jbeta primers characterized the PCR. TCRdb keeps only in-frame clones here, not all; method: immunoSEQ multiplex PCR. The sample includes 45,000 to 70,000 clones. The V call is TRBV5-1, the J call TRBJ2-7; 7 bases fit TRBD2. The sequence was obtained from a woman aged 45-60 years in good health and CMV-seropositive. Sequenced: PBMCs. The CDR3: CASSEGGLRYEQYF. DNA for the CDR3: TGCGCCAGCAGTGAGGGAGGGCTGCGCTACGAGCAGTACTTC.